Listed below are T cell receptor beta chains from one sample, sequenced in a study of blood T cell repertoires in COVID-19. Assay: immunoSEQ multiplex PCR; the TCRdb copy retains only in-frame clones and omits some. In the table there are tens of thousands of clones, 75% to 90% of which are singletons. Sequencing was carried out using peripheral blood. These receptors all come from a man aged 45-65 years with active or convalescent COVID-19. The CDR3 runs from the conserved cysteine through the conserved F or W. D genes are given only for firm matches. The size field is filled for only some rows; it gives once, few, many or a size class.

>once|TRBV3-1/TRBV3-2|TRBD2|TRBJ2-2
CASSGSGGAFGELFF
TGTGCCAGCAGCGGCAGCGGGGGGGCCTTCGGGGAGCTGTTTTTT
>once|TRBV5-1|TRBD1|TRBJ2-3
CASSLNGQGDTQYF
TGCGCCAGCAGCTTAAACGGACAGGGTGATACGCAGTATTTT
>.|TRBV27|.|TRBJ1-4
CASSSSQGELFF
TGTGCCAGCAGTTCCTCCCAAGGGGAACTGTTTTTT
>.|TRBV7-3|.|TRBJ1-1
CASSLAGVRGTEAFF
TGTGCCAGCAGCTTAGCTGGGGTCAGGGGCACTGAAGCTTTCTTT
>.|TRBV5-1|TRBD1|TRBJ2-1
CASQPTQGAFYNEQFF
TGCGCCAGCCAACCCACACAGGGGGCTTTCTACAATGAGCAGTTCTTC
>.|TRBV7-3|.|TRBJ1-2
CASSRRGLDGYTF
TGTGCCAGCAGCCGACGAGGGTTGGATGGCTACACCTTC
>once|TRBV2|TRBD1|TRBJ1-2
CASMPGTGGHYGYTF
TGTGCCAGCATGCCCGGGACAGGGGGACACTATGGCTACACCTTC
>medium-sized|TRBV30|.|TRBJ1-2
CAWRFGMNYGYTF
TGTGCCTGGAGGTTCGGGATGAACTATGGCTACACCTTC
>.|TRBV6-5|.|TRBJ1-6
CASNRGNSPLHF
TGTGCCAGCAATCGCGGTAATTCACCCCTCCACTTT
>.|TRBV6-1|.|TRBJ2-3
CASSGARVNNTDTQYF
TGTGCCAGCAGTGGTGCCAGGGTAAATAACACAGATACGCAGTATTTT
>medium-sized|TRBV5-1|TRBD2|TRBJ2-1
CASSFTSGGDNEQFF
TGCGCCAGCAGCTTTACTAGCGGGGGAGACAATGAGCAGTTCTTC
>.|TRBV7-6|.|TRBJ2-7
CASRFSPESEQYF
TGTGCCAGCAGATTTAGCCCGGAATCCGAGCAGTACTTC
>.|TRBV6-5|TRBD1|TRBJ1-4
CASRYSDRDEKLFF
TGTGCCAGCAGGTATTCGGACAGGGATGAAAAACTGTTTTTT
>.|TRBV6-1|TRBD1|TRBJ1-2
CASSDGTGEYGYTF
TGTGCCAGCAGTGACGGGACAGGGGAATATGGCTACACCTTC
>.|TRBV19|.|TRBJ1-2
CASSRTDHYGYTF
TGTGCCAGTAGTCGGACAGACCACTATGGCTACACCTTC
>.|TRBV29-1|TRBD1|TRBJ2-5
CSIRTGLQETQYF
TGCAGCATCCGGACAGGGCTGCAAGAGACCCAGTACTTC
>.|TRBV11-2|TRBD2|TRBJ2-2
CASSSLAGSTGELFF
TGTGCCAGCAGCTCCCTAGCGGGGAGCACCGGGGAGCTGTTTTTT
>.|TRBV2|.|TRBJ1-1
CASPGLMNTEAFF
TGTGCCAGTCCGGGACTCATGAACACTGAAGCTTTCTTT
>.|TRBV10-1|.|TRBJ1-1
CASSESTFSAEAFF
TGCGCCAGCAGTGAGTCAACCTTCTCAGCTGAAGCTTTCTTT
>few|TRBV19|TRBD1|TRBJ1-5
CASRRQGRQPQHF
TGTGCCAGTAGGAGACAGGGTAGGCAGCCCCAGCATTTT
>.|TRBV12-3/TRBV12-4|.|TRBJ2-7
CASSPSPYEQYF
TGTGCCAGCAGTCCCTCTCCCTACGAGCAGTACTTC
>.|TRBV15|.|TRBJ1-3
CATSREAGHISGNTIYF
TGTGCCACCAGCAGAGAGGCAGGCCATATCTCTGGAAACACCATATATTTT
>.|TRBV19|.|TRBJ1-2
CASSGIQVGGYTF
TGTGCCAGTAGTGGTATCCAGGTTGGTGGCTACACCTTC
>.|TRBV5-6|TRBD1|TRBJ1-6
CASSPDRGRNSPLHF
TGTGCCAGCAGCCCTGACAGGGGTCGAAATTCACCCCTCCACTTT
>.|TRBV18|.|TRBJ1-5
CASSLDSVGSNQPQHF
TGTGCCAGCTCACTAGACAGTGTCGGGAGCAATCAGCCCCAGCATTTT
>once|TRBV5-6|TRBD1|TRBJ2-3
CASSVSSGTGLNTQYF
TGTGCCAGCAGCGTCAGTTCCGGGACAGGGCTTAATACGCAGTATTTT
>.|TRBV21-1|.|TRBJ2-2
CASSRTGKSTGELFF
TGTGCCAGCAGCAGGACAGGGAAAAGCACCGGGGAGCTGTTTTTT
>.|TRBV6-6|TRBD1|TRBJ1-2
CASSYWDRGPNYGYTF
TGTGCCAGCAGTTACTGGGACAGGGGACCCAACTATGGCTACACCTTC
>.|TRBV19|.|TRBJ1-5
CASNIRGNNQPQHF
TGTGCCAGTAATATTCGAGGGAACAATCAGCCCCAGCATTTT
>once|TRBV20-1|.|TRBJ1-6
CSASMAVGTGSPLHF
TGCAGTGCTAGTATGGCAGTTGGAACGGGTTCACCCCTCCACTTT
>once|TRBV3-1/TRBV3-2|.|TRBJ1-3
CASSQDQGAGNTIYF
TGTGCCAGCAGCCAAGATCAAGGGGCTGGAAACACCATATATTTT
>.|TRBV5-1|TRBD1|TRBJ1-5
CASSLMTGGNQPQHF
TGCGCCAGCAGCCTAATGACAGGGGGTAATCAGCCCCAGCATTTT
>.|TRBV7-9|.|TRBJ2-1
CASSFGTNNEQFF
TGTGCCAGCAGCTTTGGGACAAACAATGAGCAGTTCTTC
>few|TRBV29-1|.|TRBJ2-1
CSAPIGTFYNEQFF
TGCAGCGCCCCGATCGGGACATTCTACAATGAGCAGTTCTTC
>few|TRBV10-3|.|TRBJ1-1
CAISEGGGDTEAFF
TGTGCCATCAGTGAGGGCGGAGGGGACACTGAAGCTTTCTTT
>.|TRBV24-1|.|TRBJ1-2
CATSVPKGQGHGYTF
TGTGCCACCAGTGTCCCTAAGGGCCAGGGGCATGGCTACACCTTC
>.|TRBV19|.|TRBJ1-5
CASSMRNQPQHF
TGTGCCAGTAGTATGAGGAATCAGCCCCAGCATTTT
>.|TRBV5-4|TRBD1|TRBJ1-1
CASSLGQQNTEAFF
TGTGCCAGCAGCCTGGGACAGCAAAACACTGAAGCTTTCTTT
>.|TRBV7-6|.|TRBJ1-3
CASSSENTIYF
TGTGCCAGCAGCTCTGAGAACACCATATATTTT
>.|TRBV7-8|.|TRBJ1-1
CASSHGRVNTEAFF
TGTGCCAGCAGCCATGGCAGGGTGAACACTGAAGCTTTCTTT
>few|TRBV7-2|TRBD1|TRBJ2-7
CASSRDRRYEQYF
TGTGCCAGCAGTCGGGACAGGAGATACGAGCAGTACTTC
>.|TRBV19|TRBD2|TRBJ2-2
CASTDRGGSNTGELFF
TGTGCCAGTACCGATCGGGGGGGCTCGAACACCGGGGAGCTGTTTTTT
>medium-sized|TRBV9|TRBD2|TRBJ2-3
CASSVGPSGGTDTQYF
TGTGCCAGCAGCGTAGGCCCCAGCGGGGGTACAGATACGCAGTATTTT
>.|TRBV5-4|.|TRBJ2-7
CASSVGTLSSYEQYF
TGTGCCAGCAGCGTCGGGACATTAAGTTCCTACGAGCAGTACTTC
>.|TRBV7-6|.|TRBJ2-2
CASSSGNSGELFF
TGTGCCAGCAGTTCAGGGAATAGCGGGGAGCTGTTTTTT
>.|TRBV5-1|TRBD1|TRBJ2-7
CASRQDRGPSYEQYF
TGCGCCAGCAGGCAAGACAGGGGCCCTTCGTACGAGCAGTACTTC
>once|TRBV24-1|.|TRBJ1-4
CATRVPGGPTEKLFF
TGTGCCACCAGAGTCCCGGGGGGGCCTACCGAAAAACTGTTTTTT
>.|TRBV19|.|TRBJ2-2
CATQQGGAPGELFF
TGTGCCACCCAACAGGGGGGGGCCCCCGGGGAGCTGTTTTTT
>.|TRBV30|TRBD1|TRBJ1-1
CAWNPGQTEAFF
TGTGCCTGGAATCCGGGACAGACTGAAGCTTTCTTT
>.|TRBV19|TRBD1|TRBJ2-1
CASSLRTGVNRDEQFF
TGTGCCAGTAGTCTCCGCACAGGGGTAAATCGGGATGAGCAGTTCTTC
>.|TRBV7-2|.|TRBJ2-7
CASSKGVDYEQYF
TGTGCCAGCTCAAAGGGGGTTGACTACGAGCAGTACTTC
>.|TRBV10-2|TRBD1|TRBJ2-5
CASSGTGETQYF
TGCGCCAGCAGCGGGACAGGGGAGACCCAGTACTTC
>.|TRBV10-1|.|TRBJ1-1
CASSDGGQNTEAFF
TGCGCCAGCAGTGACGGGGGTCAGAACACTGAAGCTTTCTTT
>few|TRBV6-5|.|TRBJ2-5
CASSYSGGAGEDQYF
TGTGCCAGCAGTTACTCGGGGGGGGCTGGCGAGGACCAGTACTTC
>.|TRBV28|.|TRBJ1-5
CASRLNGGGQPQHF
TGTGCCAGCAGGCTAAATGGGGGGGGTCAGCCCCAGCATTTT
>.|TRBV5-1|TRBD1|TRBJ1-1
CASSLELGQVDTEAFF
TGCGCCAGCAGCTTGGAATTGGGACAGGTGGATACTGAAGCTTTCTTT
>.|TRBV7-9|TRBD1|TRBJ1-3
CASRDPGTGGSGNTIYF
TGTGCCAGCAGGGATCCTGGGACAGGGGGCTCTGGAAACACCATATATTTT